This is a list of T cell receptor beta chains from one sample in a study of blood T cell repertoires in COVID-19. TCRdb's copy holds only in-frame clones and misses some; the assay was immunoSEQ multiplex PCR. The data show tens of thousands of clones, approximately 91% seen once. Input material: peripheral blood. These receptor sequences come from a man aged 60 to 69 with active COVID-19. The CDR3 runs from the conserved cysteine through the conserved F or W. A D gene is named only where the DNA matches it firmly. Size tells how often a clone was seen (once, few, many) or the class of an expanded clone, and some rows leave it out.

J,V,D,size,DNA,CDR3
TRBJ2-7,TRBV19,TRBD1,.,TGTGCCAGTAGTAGCAGGGGGCGCGTCCACGAGCAGTACTTC,CASSSRGRVHEQYF
TRBJ2-1,TRBV7-9,TRBD2,.,TGTGCCAGCAGCCCCGTACTAGCGGGAGCGGTTGAGCAGTTCTTC,CASSPVLAGAVEQFF
TRBJ2-1,TRBV6-6,TRBD2,.,TGTGCCAGCAGTTACGGGACTAGCTACAATGAGCAGTTCTTC,CASSYGTSYNEQFF
TRBJ1-2,TRBV6-5,.,.,TGTGCCAGCACGGGAGGGTCTTCTGGCTACACCTTC,CASTGGSSGYTF
TRBJ2-1,TRBV7-6,.,.,TGTGCCAGCAGCTTAGACTTTCGCTACAATGAGCAGTTCTTC,CASSLDFRYNEQFF
TRBJ2-7,TRBV30,TRBD2,.,TGTGCCTGGAGCGGACTAGCGGCCTCCTACGAGCAGTACTTC,CAWSGLAASYEQYF
TRBJ1-1,TRBV5-1,TRBD1,medium-sized,TGCGCCAGCAGCACAACAGGGGGGCACACTGAAGCTTTCTTT,CASSTTGGHTEAFF
TRBJ2-3,TRBV3-1/TRBV3-2,TRBD1,.,TGTGCCAGCAGCCAAGAGACAGGGGGCTGGCAAGATACGCAGTATTTT,CASSQETGGWQDTQYF
TRBJ1-1,TRBV27,.,.,TGTGCCAGCAGTGGACAGCGATTCTCTGAAGCTTTCTTT,CASSGQRFSEAFF
TRBJ2-4,TRBV4-1,TRBD2,.,TGCGCCAGCAGCCAGGTGGGGACTAGCGGAGCCAAAAACATTCAGTACTTC,CASSQVGTSGAKNIQYF
TRBJ2-1,TRBV9,TRBD2,.,TGTGCCAGCAGCGTCACTAGCGGGAGGGCCGTAAGGGAGAATGAGCAGTTCTTC,CASSVTSGRAVRENEQFF
TRBJ2-7,TRBV2,.,few,TGTGCCAGCAGTTCGACTAGTTCCGAGCAGTACTTC,CASSSTSSEQYF
TRBJ2-1,TRBV7-6,.,once,TGTGCCAGCAGCCCCGTAGTAGACGGGGCCTACAATGAGCAGTTCTTC,CASSPVVDGAYNEQFF
TRBJ1-3,TRBV19,.,.,TGTGCCAGTAGTATTAGCAGAAGAGTCTCTGGAAACACCATATATTTT,CASSISRRVSGNTIYF
TRBJ2-3,TRBV7-3,TRBD2,.,TGTGCCAGCAGCTCTCCGGGACTAGCGGGAGGAACCCGCACGCAGTATTTT,CASSSPGLAGGTRTQYF
TRBJ2-7,TRBV18,TRBD1,.,TGTGCCAGCTCAAACTTCGACAGGGGCACCTACGAGCAGTACTTC,CASSNFDRGTYEQYF
TRBJ2-7,TRBV19,TRBD1,.,TGTGCCAGTAGTGAGGGGGCTCCTCTCTCCTACGAGCAGTACTTC,CASSEGAPLSYEQYF
TRBJ2-7,TRBV19,TRBD2,.,TGTGCCAGTAGTATGTTTAGCGGGACTTACGAGCAGTACTTC,CASSMFSGTYEQYF
TRBJ2-3,TRBV3-1/TRBV3-2,.,.,TGTGCCAGCAGCCGCGGACAGTTCGGCACAGATACGCAGTATTTT,CASSRGQFGTDTQYF
TRBJ2-7,TRBV5-6,.,.,TGTGCCAGCAGCTTGGGTCAGGATTACGAGCAGTACTTC,CASSLGQDYEQYF
TRBJ1-2,TRBV4-1,TRBD1,.,TGCGCCAGCAGCCAAGACCGTCGGACAGGGAATGGCTACACCTTC,CASSQDRRTGNGYTF